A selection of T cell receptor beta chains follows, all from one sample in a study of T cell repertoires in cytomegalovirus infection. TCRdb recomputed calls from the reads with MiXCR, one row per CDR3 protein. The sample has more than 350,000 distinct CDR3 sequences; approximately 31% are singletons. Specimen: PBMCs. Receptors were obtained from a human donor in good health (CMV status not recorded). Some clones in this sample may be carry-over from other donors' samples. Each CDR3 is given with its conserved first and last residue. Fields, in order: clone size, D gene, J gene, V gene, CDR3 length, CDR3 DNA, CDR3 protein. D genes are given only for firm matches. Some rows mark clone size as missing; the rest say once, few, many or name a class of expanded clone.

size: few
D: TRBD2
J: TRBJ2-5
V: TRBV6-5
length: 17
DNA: TGTGCCAGCAGTTACCCCCGGGGAGCGGGGGTCCAAGAGACCCAGTACTTC
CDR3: CASSYPRGAGVQETQYF

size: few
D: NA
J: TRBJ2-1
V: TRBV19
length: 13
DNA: TGTGCCAGTAGTATATCCGAGGGCAATGAGCAGTTCTTC
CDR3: CASSISEGNEQFF

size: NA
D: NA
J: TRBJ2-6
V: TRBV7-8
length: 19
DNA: TGTGCCAGCAGCTTACTTGTCTGGTACCCGATCTCTGGGGCCAACGTCCTGACTTTC
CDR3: CASSLLVWYPISGANVLTF

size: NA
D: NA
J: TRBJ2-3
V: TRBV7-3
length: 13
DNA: TGTGCCAGCAGCTTAAGGGAGCGGAATACGAAGTATTTT
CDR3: CASSLRERNTKYF

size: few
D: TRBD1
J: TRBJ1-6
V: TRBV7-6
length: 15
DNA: TGTGCCAGCAGCTGGGGGGACAGGGTAGATTCACCCCTCCACTTT
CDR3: CASSWGDRVDSPLHF

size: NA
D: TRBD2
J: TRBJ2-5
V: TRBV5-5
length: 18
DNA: TGTGCCAGCAGCTTAAGGACTAGCGGAAACCTGTACCAAGAGACCCAGTACTTC
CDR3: CASSLRTSGNLYQETQYF

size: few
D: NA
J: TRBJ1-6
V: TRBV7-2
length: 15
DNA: TGTGCCAGCAGCTCCACGCCTGGTTATAATTCACCCCTCCACTTT
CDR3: CASSSTPGYNSPLHF

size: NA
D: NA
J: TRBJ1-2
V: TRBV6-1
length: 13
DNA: TGTGCCAGCAGCGACCCAGGGTCGGGTGGCTACACCTTC
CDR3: CASSDPGSGGYTF

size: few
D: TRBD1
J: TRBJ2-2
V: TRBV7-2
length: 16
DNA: TGTGCCAGCAGCCATCCCCGGACAGGCCGGACCGGGGAGCTGTTTTTT
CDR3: CASSHPRTGRTGELFF

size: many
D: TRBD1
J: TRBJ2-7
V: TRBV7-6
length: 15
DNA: TGTGCCAGCAGCCCCAGGACAGGGGAATCCTACGAGCAGTACTTC
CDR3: CASSPRTGESYEQYF

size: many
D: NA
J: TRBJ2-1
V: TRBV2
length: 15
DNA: TGTGCCAGCAACACGGGGCCCCGGAGCTACAATGAGCAGTTCTTC
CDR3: CASNTGPRSYNEQFF

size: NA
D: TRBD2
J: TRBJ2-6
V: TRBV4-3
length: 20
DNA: TGCGCCAGCAGCCAAGGCTGGGCTAGCGGGGGCTTTGCTGGGGCCAACGTCCTGACTTTC
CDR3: CASSQGWASGGFAGANVLTF

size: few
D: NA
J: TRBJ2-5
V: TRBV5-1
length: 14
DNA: TGCGCCAGCAGCCCCAACAGGGGGGGTGAGACCCAGTACTTC
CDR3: CASSPNRGGETQYF

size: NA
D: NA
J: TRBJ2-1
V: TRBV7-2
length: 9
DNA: TGTGCCAGCAGCCCTCCCAACACTTTC
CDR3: CASSPPNTF

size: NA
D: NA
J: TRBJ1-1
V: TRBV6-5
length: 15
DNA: TGTGCCAGCAGTTACTCAAGGACAATGAACACTGAAGCTTTCTTT
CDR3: CASSYSRTMNTEAFF

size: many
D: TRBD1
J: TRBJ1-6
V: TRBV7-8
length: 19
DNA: TGTGCCAGCAGCGTCAGACAGGGAATGGGAAGCTCCTATAATTCACCCCTCCACTTT
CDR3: CASSVRQGMGSSYNSPLHF

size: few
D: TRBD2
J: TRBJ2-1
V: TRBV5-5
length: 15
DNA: TGTGCCAGCCGCCGGGAACTAGCGGGGGGTAATGAGCAGTTCTTC
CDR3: CASRRELAGGNEQFF

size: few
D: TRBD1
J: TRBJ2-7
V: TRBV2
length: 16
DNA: TGTGCCAGCAGGCCGGTGCCTGGGACAGGGGCAGACGAGCAGTACTTC
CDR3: CASRPVPGTGADEQYF

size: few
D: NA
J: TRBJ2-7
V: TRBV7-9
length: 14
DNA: TGTGCCAGCAGCTTAGAGATAGGCCCCGACGAGCAGTACTTC
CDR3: CASSLEIGPDEQYF

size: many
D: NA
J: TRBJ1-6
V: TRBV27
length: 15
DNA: TGTGCCAGCAGCCGGACGGGAGATCCTTGGGCACCCCTCCACTTT
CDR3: CASSRTGDPWAPLHF

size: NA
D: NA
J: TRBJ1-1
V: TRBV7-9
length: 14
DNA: TGTGCCAGCAGCTTAGCGTCACAGAACACTGAAGCTTTCTTT
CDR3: CASSLASQNTEAFF

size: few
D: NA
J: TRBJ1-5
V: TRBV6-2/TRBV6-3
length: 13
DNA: TGTGCCAGCAGTTACACCGGGACTCAGCCCCAGCATTTT
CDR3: CASSYTGTQPQHF

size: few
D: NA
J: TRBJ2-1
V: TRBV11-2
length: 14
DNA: TGTGCCAGCAGCTTATCAGGGCTTGGGGATGAGCAGTTCTTC
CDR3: CASSLSGLGDEQFF

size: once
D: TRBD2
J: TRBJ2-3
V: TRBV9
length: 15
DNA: TGTTCCAGCAGCGTAGGTGGGACTAGAACAGATACGCAGTATTTT
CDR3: CSSSVGGTRTDTQYF

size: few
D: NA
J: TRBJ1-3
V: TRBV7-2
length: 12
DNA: TGTGCCAGCAGCTCGAACGGAAACACCATATATTTT
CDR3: CASSSNGNTIYF

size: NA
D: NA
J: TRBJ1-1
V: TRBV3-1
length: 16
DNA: TGTGCCAGCAGCCAAGGGGGAAAGGGGCTACGGACTGAAGCTTTCTTT
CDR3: CASSQGGKGLRTEAFF

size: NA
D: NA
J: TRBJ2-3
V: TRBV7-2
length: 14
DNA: TGTGCCAGCAGCTTATCCCCGACCGCGTATACGCAGTATTTT
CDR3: CASSLSPTAYTQYF

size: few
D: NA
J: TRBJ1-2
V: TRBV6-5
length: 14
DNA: TGTGCCAGCAGCCTACAAAGCAGGAGGAATGGCTACACCTTC
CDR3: CASSLQSRRNGYTF

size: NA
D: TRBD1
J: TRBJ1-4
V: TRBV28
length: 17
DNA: TGTGCCAGCAGTTCAGACCGGGACAGCGGGCCTAATGAAAAACTGTTTTTT
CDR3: CASSSDRDSGPNEKLFF

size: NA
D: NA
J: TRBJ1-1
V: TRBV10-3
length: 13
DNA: TGTGCCATCAGTGAGTCGCAGTCCACTGAAGCTTTCTTT
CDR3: CAISESQSTEAFF

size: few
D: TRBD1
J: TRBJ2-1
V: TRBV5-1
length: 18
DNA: TGCGCCAGCAGCCCAGGACAGGGGGTATTTCCCCTTGGCAATGAGCAGTTCTTC
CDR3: CASSPGQGVFPLGNEQFF

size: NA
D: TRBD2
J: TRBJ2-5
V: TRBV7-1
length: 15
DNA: TGTGCCAGCAGCTACCCTAGCGGGGGGCAAGAGACCCAGTACTTC
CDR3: CASSYPSGGQETQYF

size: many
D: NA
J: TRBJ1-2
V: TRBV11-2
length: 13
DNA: TGTGCCAGCAGCTTAGGACCTGGCTATGGCTACACCTTC
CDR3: CASSLGPGYGYTF

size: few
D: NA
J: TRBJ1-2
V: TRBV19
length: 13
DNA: TGTGCCAGTAGTATAGGGATGACGGGGAGCTACACCTTC
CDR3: CASSIGMTGSYTF

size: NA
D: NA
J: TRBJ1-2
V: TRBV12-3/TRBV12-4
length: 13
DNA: TGTGCCAGCAGTCCACGTCGGGGGTATGGCTACACCTTC
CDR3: CASSPRRGYGYTF

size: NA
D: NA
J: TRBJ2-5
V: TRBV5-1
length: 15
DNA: TGCGCCAGCAGCCGTGCGGGGCCCAATCAAGAGACCCAGTACTTC
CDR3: CASSRAGPNQETQYF

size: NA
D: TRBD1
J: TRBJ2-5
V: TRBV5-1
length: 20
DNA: TGCGCCAGCAGCTTGGCTAGGGGCAGGGGGCAGGTCGGCCAACAAGAGACCCAGTACTTC
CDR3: CASSLARGRGQVGQQETQYF

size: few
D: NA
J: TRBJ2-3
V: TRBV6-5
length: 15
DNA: TGTGCCAGCAGTTCCACGACAGGATGGGCAGATACGCAGTATTTT
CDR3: CASSSTTGWADTQYF

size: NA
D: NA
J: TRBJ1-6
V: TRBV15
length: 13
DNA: TGTGCCACCAGCAGAGATAAGGGCTCACCCCTCCACTTT
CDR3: CATSRDKGSPLHF

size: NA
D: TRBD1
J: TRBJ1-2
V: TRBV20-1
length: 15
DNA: TGCAGTGCTAGGGGGACAGGGAAAGTAATCAAGGGCTACACCTTC
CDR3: CSARGTGKVIKGYTF

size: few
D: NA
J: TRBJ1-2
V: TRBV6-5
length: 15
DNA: TGTGCCAGCAGTTACTCGGTTAATGGAAACTATGGCTACACCTTC
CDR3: CASSYSVNGNYGYTF

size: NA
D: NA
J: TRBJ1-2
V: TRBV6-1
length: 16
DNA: TGTGCCAGCATGGTGACAGAGAGATCGTCCAACTATGGCTACACCTTC
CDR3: CASMVTERSSNYGYTF

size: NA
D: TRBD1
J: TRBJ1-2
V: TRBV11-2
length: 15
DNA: TGTGCCAGCAGCTTAGCCACAGGGGACTACTATGGCTACACCTTC
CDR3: CASSLATGDYYGYTF

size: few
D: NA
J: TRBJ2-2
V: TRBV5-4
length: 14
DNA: TGTGCCAGCAGCCCAGACAGATACACCGGGGAGCTGTTTTTT
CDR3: CASSPDRYTGELFF